The sequence of this T cell receptor beta chain was determined in a study of regulatory T cells in long-lasting Graves disease. Regarding time point: newly diagnosed GD, antithyroid drugs for less than 3 months. Preparation of the TCR library used RNA extracted from PBMCs. CDR3 size: 13 residues. CDR1 is MDHEN and CDR2 is SYDVKM in the germline V gene. V shed 6 bases and J shed 6 bases, with 12 bases lying between them. Through Arm-PCR of CDR3 regions and iRepertoire HTBI primers, TCR beta libraries were built. TCRdb reprocessed the multiplex PCR reads via MiXCR and lists one record per CDR3 protein. Of a few hundred thousand distinct CDR3 sequences in the sample, approximately 16% are singletons; the top ten hold approximately 22%. This clonotype showed up just a few times. Separately, the same data were catalogued under a study of T cells in Graves' hyperthyroidism and ophthalmopathy.

The sequencing here drew on peripheral blood mononuclear cells (PBMCs), taken at new diagnosis, from a patient treated with antithyroid drugs. The TCR sequence derives from a woman between 18 and 29 years old with Graves disease. The chain carries TRBV28 and TRBJ1-5; D unclear. The CDR3 coding sequence is TGTGCCAGCAGGCCCGATCTCTCTCAGCCCCAGCATTTT. It yields the protein CASRPDLSQPQHF.